This TCR beta chain appears in the sequencing data of a study of T-cell memory formation after mild COVID-19. Across the study: Clustering of TCRs was largely donor specific.

The CDR3 runs 14 residues. Trimming cost V 6 bases and J 4 bases, with 17 bases left between them. Germline V gene data show CDR1 as DFQATT and CDR2 as SNEGSKA (reference sequence). To note about this clonotype: Its antigen is not known.

Study-wide points: Day 15 to 85 contracting clones showed balanced CD4/CD8; later expanders leaned CD4+. Some clones that responded turned up in pre-infection memory, which suggests that cross-reactive memory joined in.

TCR alpha and TCR beta cDNA libraries carrying sample barcodes and UMIs came from 5'RACE with constant-segment primers. TCRdb independently ran MiXCR on the 5' RACE reads; one entry per CDR3 protein. This sample has approximately 260,000 distinct CDR3 sequences, with roughly 18% found just once. This TCR derives from a man aged 18 to 35 who had mild COVID-19 (a few samples of this study predate the infection). Cell type and time point are not known. Sequencing was done on a sample of PBMCs or a T cell subset sorted from them (not recorded which). The chain joins TRBV20-1 to TRBJ2-3, with no clear D. The chain's CDR3 is CSATEWSRPDTQYF. The CDR3 DNA follows: TGCAGTGCAACAGAGTGGTCCCGTCCAGATACGCAGTATTTT.